This note documents a single TCR beta chain sequence. These data belong to a study of T cell responses to AZD1222 COVID-19 vaccine. Using immunoSEQ multiplex PCR, the repertoire was profiled, and TCRdb retains in-frame clones only, with some absent. The sample holds about 190,000 clones, approximately 90% seen once. The CDR3 loop spans 14 amino acids. V lost 5 bases to trimming and J lost 0 bases, with 11 bases between them. Germline lookup yields CDR1 SGHAT and CDR2 FQDESV (reference sequence). V usage is TRBV11-1 and J usage is TRBJ2-7; D uncertain. The clonotype originates from an adult in good health. The sequences come from peripheral blood, collected on day 0 of AZD1222 vaccination. The DNA for the CDR3 is TGTGCCAGCAGCGATTTGTTTGGCTCCTACGAGCAGTACTTC. This sequence encodes CASSDLFGSYEQYF.